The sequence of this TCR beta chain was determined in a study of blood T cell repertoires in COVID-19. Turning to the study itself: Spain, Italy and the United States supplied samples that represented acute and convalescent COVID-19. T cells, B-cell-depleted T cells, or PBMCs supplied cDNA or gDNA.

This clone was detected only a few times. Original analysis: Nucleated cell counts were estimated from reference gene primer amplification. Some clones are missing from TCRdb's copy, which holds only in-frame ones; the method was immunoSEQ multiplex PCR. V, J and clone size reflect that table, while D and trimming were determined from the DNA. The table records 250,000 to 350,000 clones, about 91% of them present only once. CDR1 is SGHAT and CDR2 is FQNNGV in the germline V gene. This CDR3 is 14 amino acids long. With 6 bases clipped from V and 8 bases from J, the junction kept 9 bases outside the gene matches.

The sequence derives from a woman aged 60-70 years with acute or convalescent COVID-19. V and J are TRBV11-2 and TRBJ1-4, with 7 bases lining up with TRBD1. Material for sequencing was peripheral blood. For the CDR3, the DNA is TGTGCCAGCAGTCCACAGGGGATAGGGGAAAAACTGTTTTTT. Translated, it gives CASSPQGIGEKLFF.